Reported below is one T cell receptor beta chain. Its antigen is unidentified. A clone one base away is much larger, so this may be a read error. Per the original methods: Differences in CDR3 between clinicopathological groups were drawn on to build a classifier intended to discriminate distant-metastatic papillary thyroid cancer patients. MiXCR was used by TCRdb to re-call the PCR reads. TCRdb, not the authors, supplied the V and J calls. The sample has fewer than 25,000 clones, about 11% seen once. The entry originates in a study of metastatic and nonmetastatic thyroid tumors. Background on the study: Repertoires of blood and of tissue (tumor or nodule) from malignant and benign thyroid patients were compared. Study results and limitations: Significantly higher TCR beta diversity was reportedly seen in malignant thyroid tumors than benign nodules, in blood and tumor.

CDR1 is DFQATT and CDR2 is SNEGSKA in the germline V gene (reference sequence). V dropped 2 bases and J dropped 4; count of bases not matched to a gene: 12. The CDR3 is 18 amino acids. Thyroid surgery was preceded by no treatment in any patient. The sequencing input was blood. V usage is TRBV20-1 and J usage is TRBJ2-2; 11 bases align to TRBD2. The TCR comes from a female donor with papillary thyroid cancer or a benign thyroid nodule (not recorded which). Some clones in this sample may be carry-over from other donors' samples. CDR3 sequence: CSARYPLAGGEVTGELFF. Here the CDR3 DNA reads TGCAGTGCTAGATACCCCCTAGCGGGAGGTGAAGTCACCGGGGAGCTGTTTTTT.